Below, 20 T cell receptor beta chains from the same sample are listed, as sequenced in a study of control samples from healthy donors and cancer patients (dated by TCRdb to about 2020). Libraries were built with the immunoSEQ multiplex PCR assay. TCRdb took this table from immuneACCESS and kept in-frame rearrangements with V and J called. Such tables lack part of the clones; where checked against another copy, unresolved V genes explain under half of the gap, and the rest is unexplained. The table for this sample lists about 120,000 clones; around 90% of them were counted only once. The ten largest account for over 2% of the sample. Sequences were obtained from blood. The receptors stem from a woman in her sixties or seventies in good health.

The chain links TRBV6-5 to TRBJ1-3, with D possibly TRBD1 on 6 matching bases. The V end was cut by 8 bases, the J end by 5 bases, with 13 bases between. The CDR3 covers 13 residues. Germline CDR1 MNHEY, CDR2 SVGAGI. The CDR3 reads CASQRTVRNTIYF. The CDR3 DNA reads as TGTGCCAGCCAAAGGACAGTGCGAAACACCATATATTTT.

The CDR3 sequence is CASSGGLDSGANVLTF. CDR3 DNA sequence: TGTGCCAGCAGTGGGGGGCTCGACTCTGGGGCCAACGTCCTGACTTTC. The chain is built from TRBV2 and TRBJ2-6, with a tentative D call TRBD1 (6 bases). The CDR3 sequence is 16 residues long. Trimming left V 4 bases short and J 0 bases short, with 10 bases between. Germline assignment: CDR1 SNHLY and CDR2 FYNNEI.

The chain uses TRBV4-3 and TRBJ1-5; D remains ambiguous. V lost 1 base and J lost 1, with 8 bases in between. Germline V gene lookup returns CDR1 LGHNA and CDR2 YSLEER. CDR3 length: 15 amino acids. For the CDR3, the DNA is TGCGCCAGCAGCCAAGGGTATGGGAGCAATCAGCCCCAGCATTTT. Amino acid sequence: CASSQGYGSNQPQHF.

The rearrangement links TRBV3-1 (or the pseudogene TRBV3-2) to TRBJ2-7; D gene uncertain. V lost 1 base and J 2 bases, leaving 3 bases between the germline ends. This CDR3 has 12 residues. CDR1 and CDR2 (germline): LGHDT, YNNKEL (reference sequence). The CDR3: CASSQGPYEQYF. CDR3 DNA: TGTGCCAGCAGCCAAGGTCCCTACGAGCAGTACTTC.

The rearrangement uses TRBV12-3 or TRBV12-4 and TRBJ1-1, with unresolved D. This CDR3 comprises 13 residues. Trimming took off 2 bases at V and 3 bases at J, with 7 bases between the two ends. The CDR3 loop reads CASSLTVDTEAFF. The CDR3 nucleotides read TGTGCCAGCAGTTTAACGGTGGACACTGAAGCTTTCTTT.

CDR3: CASAGTGGHEQYF. The CDR3 DNA is TGTGCCAGCGCGGGGACAGGGGGCCACGAGCAGTACTTC. The chain carries TRBV12-3 or TRBV12-4 and TRBJ2-7, with TRBD1 matching 12 bases. This CDR3 is built from 13 residues. With 8 bases clipped from V and 5 bases from J, the junction kept 4 bases outside the gene matches.

For the CDR3, the DNA is TGTGCCAGCAGCTCGCAGCCTAGCGGCTCCTACGAGCAGTACTTC. This codes for CASSSQPSGSYEQYF. V usage is TRBV7-9 and J usage is TRBJ2-7, with 7 bases lining up with TRBD2. The junction had 6 bases not matched to a gene; V was cut back by 4 bases and J by 0 bases. The CDR3 is made up of 15 amino acids. Germline loops: CDR1 SEHNR, CDR2 FQNEAQ (reference sequence).

The chain links TRBV5-1 to TRBJ2-5, with D possibly being TRBD2 (5 bases). V lost 0 bases and J 1 base, leaving 10 bases between the germline ends. Germline V gene sequence: CDR1 SGHRS, CDR2 YFSETQ. CDR3 size: 15 residues. The CDR3 coding sequence is TGCGCCAGCAGCTTGGCAGCTAGCCCCCAAGAGACCCAGTACTTC. It is translated as CASSLAASPQETQYF.

This chain connects TRBV3-1 (or the pseudogene TRBV3-2) to TRBJ1-2; 7 bases match TRBD1. This CDR3 spans 13 amino acids. Germline V gene sequence: CDR1 LGHDT, CDR2 YNNKEL (reference sequence). V shed 2 bases and J 7 bases; nucleotides not matched to a gene: 4. CDR3 sequence reads: CASSQLRGPGYTF. CDR3 nucleotides: TGTGCCAGCAGCCAACTGAGGGGGCCTGGCTACACCTTC.

The rearrangement joins TRBV2 to TRBJ2-1; TRBD2 matches 13 bases. Germline CDR1 reads SNHLY; CDR2 reads FYNNEI. There are 16 residues in the CDR3. The V gene end was trimmed by 7 bases and the J gene end by 4 bases; junction bases not matched to a gene: 7. This CDR3 reads CASTETSGGLYNEQFF. The CDR3 bases are TGTGCCAGCACGGAGACTAGCGGGGGGCTTTACAATGAGCAGTTCTTC.

This chain connects TRBV2 to TRBJ1-1; perhaps TRBD1 as D (6 bases). Germline-derived CDR1 and CDR2 are SNHLY and FYNNEI. CDR3 length: 14 amino acids. V lost 5 bases and J lost 5, with 15 bases in between. CDR3 sequence: CASSTLPQGTEAFF. The CDR3, as DNA: TGTGCCAGCAGTACCCTTCCACAGGGAACTGAAGCTTTCTTT.

J is TRBJ2-3 and V is TRBV10-3, with TRBD1 matching 8 bases. The length of the CDR3 is 16 residues. Germline values: CDR1 ENHRY, CDR2 SYGVKD. After removal of 3 bases from V and 3 bases from J, the junction contained 8 bases not matched to a gene. The CDR3 protein is CAISDGGTGTTDTQYF. CDR3 bases: TGTGCCATCAGTGATGGAGGGACAGGAACAACAGATACGCAGTATTTT.

The V call is TRBV6-1, the J call TRBJ1-3; TRBD1 agrees at 9 bases. V was pared by 0 bases and J by 4 bases, with 7 bases of the junction left unmatched. Germline V gene lookup returns CDR1 MNHNS and CDR2 SASEGT. This CDR3 is 17 amino acids long. The CDR3 is CASSEATGTGYGNTIYF. The CDR3 nucleotides read TGTGCCAGCAGTGAAGCGACCGGGACAGGGTACGGAAACACCATATATTTT.

The J gene is TRBJ2-7, the V gene TRBV3-1 (or the pseudogene TRBV3-2), with D possibly TRBD1 on 6 matching bases. There are 14 residues in the CDR3. V lost 4 bases and J 0 bases, leaving 10 bases between the germline ends. The germline V gene has CDR1 LGHDT and CDR2 YNNKEL (reference sequence). CDR3 sequence: CASSLRDTSYEQYF. In nucleotides, the CDR3 is TGTGCCAGCAGCCTGAGGGACACCTCCTACGAGCAGTACTTC.

CDR3 residues: CASSEMSSGQYNYGYTF. In nucleotides, the CDR3 is TGTGCCAGCAGTGAAATGTCGTCGGGACAGTATAACTATGGCTACACCTTC. The J gene is TRBJ1-2, the V gene TRBV6-1; 7 nucleotides agree with TRBD1. V was clipped by 2 bases and J by 1 base; unmatched bases: 10. CDR3 length: 17 residues. CDR1 is MNHNS and CDR2 is SASEGT in the germline V gene.

This sequence joins TRBV5-4 and TRBJ1-3; 7 bases agree with TRBD1. CDR3 length: 18 residues. Germline V gene sequence: CDR1 SGHNT, CDR2 YYREEE (reference sequence). The V and J ends lost 6 bases and 0 bases, in that order; junction bases with no gene match: 15. As DNA, the CDR3 is TGTGCCAGCACCACCGGTCGGGACAGCTTATTCTCTGGAAACACCATATATTTT. As protein: CASTTGRDSLFSGNTIYF. Filled out from reference TRBV5-4 and TRBJ1-3, the complete variable domain reads ETGVTQSPTHLIKTRGQQVTLRCSSQSGHNTVSWYQQALGQGPQFIFQYYREEENGRGNFPPRFSGLQFPNYSSELNVNALELDDSALYLCASTTGRDSLFSGNTIYFGEGSWLTVV.

V is TRBV2 and J is TRBJ2-3; maybe TRBD2 (5 bases). The CDR3 extends over 16 amino acids. Germline-derived CDR1 and CDR2 are SNHLY and FYNNEI. The ends were cut back, 4 bases at V and 0 bases at J, with 14 bases in the middle. The CDR3 nucleotides read TGTGCCAGCAGTGGTGAGGGAGCTTATAGCACAGATACGCAGTATTTT. Protein sequence: CASSGEGAYSTDTQYF.

In nucleotides, the CDR3 is TGTGCCAGCAGTTACCCCTCCGGGACAGGGGGCGGCTACACCTTC. It specifies CASSYPSGTGGGYTF. The chain couples TRBV6-2 or TRBV6-3 to TRBJ1-2, with 12 bases aligning to TRBD1. From germline, CDR1 is MNHEY and CDR2 SVGEGT. CDR3 size: 15 residues. Trimming removed 2 bases from V and 8 bases from J; junction bases left unmatched: 6.

This clone was detected only a few times. V is TRBV5-4 and J is TRBJ2-7; D may be TRBD1 or TRBD2 (5 bases each). The CDR3 has 14 amino acids. Germline CDR1 reads SGHNT; CDR2 reads YYREEE (reference sequence). Trimming stripped 4 bases from V and 6 bases from J, with 17 bases between. CDR3 loop: CASSRMDGTPEQYF. CDR3 in DNA: TGTGCCAGCAGCCGAATGGACGGGACCCCCGAGCAGTACTTC.

This chain joins TRBV7-8 and TRBJ2-3; 9 bases align to TRBD2. The germline gives CDR1 SGHVS, CDR2 FQNEAQ. V dropped 5 bases and J dropped 2; count of bases not matched to a gene: 14. The CDR3 runs 18 residues. The CDR3 DNA sequence: TGTGCCAGCAGCCGAAGATCTTTAGCGGGGGCCGCCACAGATACGCAGTATTTT. Its translation: CASSRRSLAGAATDTQYF.